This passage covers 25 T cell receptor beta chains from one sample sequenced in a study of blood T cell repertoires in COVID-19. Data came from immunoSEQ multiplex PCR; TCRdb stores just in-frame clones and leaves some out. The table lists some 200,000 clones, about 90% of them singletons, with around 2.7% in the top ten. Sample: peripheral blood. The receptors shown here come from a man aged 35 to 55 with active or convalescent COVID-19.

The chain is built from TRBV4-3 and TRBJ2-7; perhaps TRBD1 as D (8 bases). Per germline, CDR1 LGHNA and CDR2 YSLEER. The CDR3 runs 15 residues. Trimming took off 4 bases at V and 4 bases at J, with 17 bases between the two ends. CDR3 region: CASSPSGGQEYEQYF. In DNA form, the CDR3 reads TGCGCCAGCAGCCCATCGGGGGGACAGGAATACGAGCAGTACTTC.

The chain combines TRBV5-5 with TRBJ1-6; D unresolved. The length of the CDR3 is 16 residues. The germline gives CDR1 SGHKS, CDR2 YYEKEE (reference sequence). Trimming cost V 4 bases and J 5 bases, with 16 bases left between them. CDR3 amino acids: CASSTARLDNNSPLHF. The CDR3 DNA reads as TGTGCCAGCAGCACCGCCCGGCTTGACAATAATTCACCCCTCCACTTT. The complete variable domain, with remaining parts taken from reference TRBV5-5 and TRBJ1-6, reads DAGVTQSPTHLIKTRGQQVTLRCSPISGHKSVSWYQQVLGQGPQFIFQYYEKEERGRGNFPDRFSARQFPNYSSELNVNALLLGDSALYLCASSTARLDNNSPLHFGNGTRLTVT.

CDR3 nucleotides: TGCGCCAGCAGCCGCCACCAGGGCTATGACTCCTACGAGCAGTACTTC. Translation gives CASSRHQGYDSYEQYF. V and J are TRBV4-1 and TRBJ2-7, with D perhaps TRBD1 (5 bases). The CDR3 extends over 16 amino acids. The ends were cut back, 4 bases at V and 0 bases at J, with 16 bases in the middle. Per germline, CDR1 MGHRA and CDR2 YSYEKL.

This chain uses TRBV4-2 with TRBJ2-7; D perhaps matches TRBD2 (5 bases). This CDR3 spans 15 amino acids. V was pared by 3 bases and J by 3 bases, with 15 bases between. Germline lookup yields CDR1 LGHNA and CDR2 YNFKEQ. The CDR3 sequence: CASSHTGNTHYEQYF. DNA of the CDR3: TGTGCCAGCAGCCACACCGGGAATACCCACTACGAGCAGTACTTC.

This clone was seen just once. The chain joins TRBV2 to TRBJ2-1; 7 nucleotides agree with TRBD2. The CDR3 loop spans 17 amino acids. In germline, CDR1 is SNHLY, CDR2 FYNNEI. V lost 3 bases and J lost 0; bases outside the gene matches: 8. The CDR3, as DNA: TGTGCCAGCAGTGATGTGGTTGGCGGGAGCTCCTACAATGAGCAGTTCTTC. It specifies CASSDVVGGSSYNEQFF.

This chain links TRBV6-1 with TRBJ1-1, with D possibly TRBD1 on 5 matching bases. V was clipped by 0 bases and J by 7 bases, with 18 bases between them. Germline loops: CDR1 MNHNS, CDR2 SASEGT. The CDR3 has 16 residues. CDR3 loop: CASSEALSGPRLEAFF. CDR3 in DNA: TGTGCCAGCAGTGAAGCGCTTTCAGGGCCCCGCCTTGAAGCTTTCTTT.

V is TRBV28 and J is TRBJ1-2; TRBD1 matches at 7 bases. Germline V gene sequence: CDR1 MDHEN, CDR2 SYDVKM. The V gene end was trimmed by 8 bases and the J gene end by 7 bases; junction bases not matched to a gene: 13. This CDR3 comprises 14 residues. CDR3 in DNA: TGTGCCAGCCAGGGGGGCCTAAGCACCTTTGGCTACACCTTC. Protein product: CASQGGLSTFGYTF.

The CDR3 DNA reads TGCGCCAGCACTACTCCGAGGCACACCGGGGAGCTGTTTTTT. Its translation is CASTTPRHTGELFF. The chain has TRBV5-1 and TRBJ2-2; D not resolved. Germline V lookup: CDR1 SGHRS, CDR2 YFSETQ. This CDR3 comprises 14 residues. With 6 bases removed from V and 3 bases from J, the gap between germline ends came to 12 bases.

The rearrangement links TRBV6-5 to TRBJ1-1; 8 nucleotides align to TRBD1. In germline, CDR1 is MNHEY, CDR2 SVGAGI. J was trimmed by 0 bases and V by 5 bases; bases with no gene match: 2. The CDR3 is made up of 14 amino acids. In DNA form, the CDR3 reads TGTGCCAGCAGTAACAGGGGGATGAACACTGAAGCTTTCTTT. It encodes CASSNRGMNTEAFF.

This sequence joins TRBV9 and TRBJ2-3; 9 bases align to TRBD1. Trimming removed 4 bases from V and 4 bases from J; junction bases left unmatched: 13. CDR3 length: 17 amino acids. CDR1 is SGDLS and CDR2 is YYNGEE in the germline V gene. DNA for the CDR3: TGTGCCAGCAGCCTTAATCCGACAGGGGGTATGGCAGATACGCAGTATTTT. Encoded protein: CASSLNPTGGMADTQYF.

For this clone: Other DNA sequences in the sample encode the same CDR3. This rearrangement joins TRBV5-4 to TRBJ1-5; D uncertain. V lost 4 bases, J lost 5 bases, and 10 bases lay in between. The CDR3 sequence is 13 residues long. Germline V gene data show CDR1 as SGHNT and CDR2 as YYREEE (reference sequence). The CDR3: CASSRGGDQPQHF. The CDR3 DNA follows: TGTGCCAGCAGCCGCGGCGGGGATCAGCCCCAGCATTTT.

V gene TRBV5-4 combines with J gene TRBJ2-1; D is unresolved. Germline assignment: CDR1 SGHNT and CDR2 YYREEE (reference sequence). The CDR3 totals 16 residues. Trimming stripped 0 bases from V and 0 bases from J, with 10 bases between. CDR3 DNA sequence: TGTGCCAGCAGCTTGGGGGCCAGCCCCTCCTACAATGAGCAGTTCTTC. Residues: CASSLGASPSYNEQFF.

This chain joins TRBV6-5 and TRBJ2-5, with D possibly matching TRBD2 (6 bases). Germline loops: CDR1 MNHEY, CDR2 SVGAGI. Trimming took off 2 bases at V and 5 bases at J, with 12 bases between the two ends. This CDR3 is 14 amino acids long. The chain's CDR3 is CASSYTGLTETQYF. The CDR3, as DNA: TGTGCCAGCAGTTACACGGGACTGACTGAGACCCAGTACTTC.

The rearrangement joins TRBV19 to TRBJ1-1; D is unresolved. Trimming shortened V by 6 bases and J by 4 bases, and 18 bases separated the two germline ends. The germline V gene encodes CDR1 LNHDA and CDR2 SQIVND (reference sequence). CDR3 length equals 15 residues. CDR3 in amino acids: CASSNYLAGATEAFF. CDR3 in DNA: TGTGCCAGTAGCAATTACCTAGCAGGAGCCACTGAAGCTTTCTTT.

The CDR3 here is CASSLERVAETQYF. CDR3 nucleotide sequence: TGCGCCAGCAGCTTGGAGAGGGTAGCGGAGACCCAGTACTTC. The chain employs TRBV5-1 and TRBJ2-5; TRBD2 might be the D (5 bases). The CDR3 consists of 14 residues. Germline V gene sequence: CDR1 SGHRS, CDR2 YFSETQ. V lost 0 bases, J lost 5 bases, and 11 bases lay in between.

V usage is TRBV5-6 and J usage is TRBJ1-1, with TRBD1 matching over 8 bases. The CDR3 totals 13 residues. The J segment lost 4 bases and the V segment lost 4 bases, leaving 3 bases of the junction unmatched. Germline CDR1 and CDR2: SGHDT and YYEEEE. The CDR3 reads CASSPRGRTEAFF. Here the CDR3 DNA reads TGTGCCAGCAGCCCCAGGGGGCGCACTGAAGCTTTCTTT.

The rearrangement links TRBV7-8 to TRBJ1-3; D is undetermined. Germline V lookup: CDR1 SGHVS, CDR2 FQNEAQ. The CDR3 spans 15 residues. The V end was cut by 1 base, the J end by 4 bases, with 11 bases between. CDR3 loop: CASSLDGSWGNTIYF. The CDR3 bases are TGTGCCAGCAGCTTAGACGGGTCGTGGGGAAACACCATATATTTT.

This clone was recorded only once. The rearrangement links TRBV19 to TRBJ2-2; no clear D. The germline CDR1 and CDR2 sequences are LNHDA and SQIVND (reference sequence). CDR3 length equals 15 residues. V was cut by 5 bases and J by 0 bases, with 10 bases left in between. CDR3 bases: TGTGCCAGTAGTCCGACACCCGCGAACACCGGGGAGCTGTTTTTT. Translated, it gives CASSPTPANTGELFF.

In DNA form, the CDR3 reads TGTGCCAGTAGTATTACCAGGGGGCATTCGAGCAATCAGCCCCAGCATTTT. Protein: CASSITRGHSSNQPQHF. V and J are TRBV19 and TRBJ1-5; 8 nucleotides line up with TRBD1. CDR1 is LNHDA and CDR2 is SQIVND in the germline V gene (reference sequence). CDR3 length: 17 residues. After removal of 3 bases from V and 1 base from J, the junction contained 8 bases not matched to a gene. Supplemented by reference TRBV19 and TRBJ1-5, the full variable domain reads DGGITQSPKYLFRKEGQNVTLSCEQNLNHDAMYWYRQDPGQGLRLIYYSQIVNDFQKGDIAEGYSVSREKKESFPLTVTSAQKNPTAFYLCASSITRGHSSNQPQHFGDGTRLSIL.

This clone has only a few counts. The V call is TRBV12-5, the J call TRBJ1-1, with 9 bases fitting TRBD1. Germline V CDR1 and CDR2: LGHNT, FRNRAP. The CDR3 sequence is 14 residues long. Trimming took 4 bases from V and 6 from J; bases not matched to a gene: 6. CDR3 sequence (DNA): TGTGCTAGTGGTTCGACAGGGGGAATCTCTGAAGCTTTCTTT. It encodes CASGSTGGISEAFF. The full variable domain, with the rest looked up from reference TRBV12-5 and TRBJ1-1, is DARVTQTPRHKVTEMGQEVTMRCQPILGHNTVFWYRQTMMQGLELLAYFRNRAPLDDSGMPKDRFSAEMPDATLATLKIQPSEPRDSAVYFCASGSTGGISEAFFGQGTRLTVV.

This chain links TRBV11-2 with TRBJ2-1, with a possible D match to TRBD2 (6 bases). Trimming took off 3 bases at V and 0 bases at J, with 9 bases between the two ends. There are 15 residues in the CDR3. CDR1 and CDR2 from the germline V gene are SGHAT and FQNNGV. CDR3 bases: TGTGCCAGCAGCTTTTCCGGGGGCTCCTACAATGAGCAGTTCTTC. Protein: CASSFSGGSYNEQFF.

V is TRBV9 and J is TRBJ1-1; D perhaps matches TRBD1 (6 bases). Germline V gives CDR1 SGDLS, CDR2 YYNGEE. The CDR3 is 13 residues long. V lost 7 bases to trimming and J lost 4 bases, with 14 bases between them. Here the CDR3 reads CASARGQSTEAFF. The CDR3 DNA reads TGTGCCAGCGCCCGCGGACAGAGCACTGAAGCTTTCTTT.

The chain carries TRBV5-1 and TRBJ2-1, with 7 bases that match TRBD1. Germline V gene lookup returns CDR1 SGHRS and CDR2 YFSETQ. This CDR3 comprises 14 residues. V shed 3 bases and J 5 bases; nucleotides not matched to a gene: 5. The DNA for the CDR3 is TGCGCCAGCAGCTCGATGACAGGGAACAATGAGCAGTTCTTC. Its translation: CASSSMTGNNEQFF.

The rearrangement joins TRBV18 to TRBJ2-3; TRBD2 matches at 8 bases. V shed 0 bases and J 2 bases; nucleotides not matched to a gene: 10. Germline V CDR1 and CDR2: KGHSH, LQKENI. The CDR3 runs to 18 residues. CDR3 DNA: TGTGCCAGCTCACCACCTCGGGGGGGGCAAAGAAACACAGATACGCAGTATTTT. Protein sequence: CASSPPRGGQRNTDTQYF.

The CDR3: CAISDLDRGSYNSPLHF. In DNA form, the CDR3 reads TGTGCCATCAGTGATCTGGACAGGGGCTCCTATAATTCACCCCTCCACTTT. The rearrangement uses TRBV10-3 and TRBJ1-6; TRBD1 matches at 9 bases. The CDR3 is 17 residues long. Germline CDR1 ENHRY, CDR2 SYGVKD. V lost 3 bases, J lost 0 bases, and 3 bases stayed unmatched.